This T cell receptor (beta chain) is from a study of T cell changes during pregnancy in multiple sclerosis. TCRdb keeps only in-frame clones here, not all; method: immunoSEQ multiplex PCR. The table includes about 93,000 clones, approximately 92% detected once. This clone was observed once. The sample consisted of peripheral blood, taken after pregnancy. This sequence originates from a female donor with multiple sclerosis, enrolled in a pregnancy study.

CDR3 bases: TGTGCCAGCAGCCCCAGGCCGGCGACTGAAGCTTTCTTT. The encoded protein is CASSPRPATEAFF. The chain carries TRBV27 and TRBJ1-1; D is undetermined. Germline assignment: CDR1 MNHEY and CDR2 SMNVEV (reference sequence). V lost 6 bases, J lost 5 bases, and 13 bases lay in between. The CDR3 sequence is 13 residues long.